Sequencing of this TCR beta chain was carried out in a study of T-cell reconstitution after alpha-beta-depleted transplantation in children. Unique molecular identifiers featured in how the TCRbeta library was prepared. A single record per CDR3 protein comes from TCRdb applying MiXCR to the PCR reads. This sample has a few hundred thousand distinct CDR3 sequences; 20% occur once, and the top ten carry 3% to 4.5%. In this sample, this clonotype turned up many times. The ends lost 5 bases at V and 0 bases at J; junction bases unmatched: 10. The CDR3 consists of 16 residues. The sequence was collected from a human donor who donated a stem cell graft to a child with acute myeloid leukemia. The rearrangement joins TRBV12-3 or TRBV12-4 to TRBJ2-7; 7 bases are a match to TRBD1. The sample consisted of PBMCs from the stem cell graft donor, taken from the stem cell graft. The CDR3 spells CASSQNRGIRSYEQYF. CDR3 nucleotides: TGTGCCAGCAGTCAGAACAGGGGCATCCGCTCCTACGAGCAGTACTTC.